The 5 T cell receptor beta chains below were found in one sample sequenced in a study of blood T cell repertoires in COVID-19 (dated by TCRdb to 2019 to 2021). Library creation used the immunoSEQ multiplex PCR assay. Imported from immuneACCESS, the table was reduced by TCRdb to in-frame sequences with V and J called. These copies leave out some clones; in studies compared against another copy, an unresolved V gene accounts for under half, and the cause of the remainder is not known. The sample includes approximately 400,000 clones, with 83% observed a single time. The ten largest clonotypes hold about 4.8% of the sample. Sequenced material: PBMCs or T cells enriched from blood (not recorded which). The receptor source for this set is a woman aged 45 to 65 who had recovered from COVID-19.

The chain carries TRBV7-8 and TRBJ2-1; 8 bases align to TRBD2. V gave up 3 bases and J gave up 7 bases; unmatched junction bases: 20. Germline-derived CDR1 and CDR2 are SGHVS and FQNEAQ. This CDR3 contains 19 residues. The CDR3 sequence is CASSLRLLAGGIQRNEQFF. The CDR3 DNA sequence: TGTGCCAGCAGCTTGCGGTTACTGGCGGGGGGCATCCAACGGAATGAGCAGTTCTTC. The variable domain in full, completed from reference TRBV7-8 and TRBJ2-1, reads GAGVSQSPRYKVAKRGQDVALRCDPISGHVSLFWYQQALGQGPEFLTYFQNEAQLDKSGLPSDRFFAERPEGSVSTLKIQRTQQEDSAVYLCASSLRLLAGGIQRNEQFFGPGTRLTVL.

J is TRBJ1-1 and V is TRBV28, with D maybe TRBD1 (5 bases). V lost 6 bases, J lost 10 bases, and 15 bases lay in between. Germline CDR1 is MDHEN and CDR2 is SYDVKM. The CDR3 runs 12 residues. The CDR3 region is CASRIKGDGAFF. In nucleotides, the CDR3 is TGTGCCAGCAGGATAAAAGGGGATGGAGCTTTCTTT.

The chain recombines TRBV7-8 with TRBJ1-2; 7 bases align to TRBD1. Germline-derived CDR1 and CDR2 are SGHVS and FQNEAQ. V was clipped by 0 bases and J by 1 base; unmatched bases: 14. The CDR3 loop spans 19 amino acids. The CDR3, as DNA: TGTGCCAGCAGCTTAGCCATTTTGTTGGGGACAGATTTTAACTATGGCTACACCTTC. Protein: CASSLAILLGTDFNYGYTF.

The chain carries TRBV4-3 and TRBJ1-5, with TRBD1 as a possible D gene (5 bases). Per the germline V gene, CDR1 is LGHNA and CDR2 is YSLEER. The CDR3 covers 16 residues. V was pared by 0 bases and J by 4 bases, with 13 bases between. This chain's CDR3 is CASSQDLGGTNQPQHF. DNA of the CDR3: TGCGCCAGCAGCCAAGATCTGGGCGGGACGAATCAGCCCCAGCATTTT.

Here the CDR3 DNA reads TGTGCCAGCAGCCTAACGGGACAGAACTATGGCTACACCTTC. This encodes CASSLTGQNYGYTF. This chain joins TRBV27 and TRBJ1-2, with 7 bases fitting TRBD1. The V segment lost 6 bases and the J segment 2 bases; nucleotides outside the gene matches: 6. The CDR3 covers 14 residues. From germline, CDR1 is MNHEY and CDR2 SMNVEV (reference sequence).